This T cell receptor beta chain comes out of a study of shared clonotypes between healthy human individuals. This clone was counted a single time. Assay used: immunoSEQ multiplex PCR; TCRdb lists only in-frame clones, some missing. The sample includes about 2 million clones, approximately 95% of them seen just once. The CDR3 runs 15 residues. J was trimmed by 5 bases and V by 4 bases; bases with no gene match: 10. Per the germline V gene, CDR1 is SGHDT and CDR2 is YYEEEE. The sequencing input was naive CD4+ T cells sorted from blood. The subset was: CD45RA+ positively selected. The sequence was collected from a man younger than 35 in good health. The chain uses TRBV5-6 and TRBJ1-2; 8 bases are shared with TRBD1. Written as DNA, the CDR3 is TGTGCCAGCAGCATGCTGACAGGGGCAATTTATGGCTACACCTTC. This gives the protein CASSMLTGAIYGYTF.